This T cell receptor (beta chain) emerged from a study of cytomegalovirus exposure and HLA in healthy donors. Produced via immunoSEQ multiplex PCR; TCRdb's table is partial and in-frame only. The table records around 300,000 clones, 70% to 90% of them present only once. The TCR originated in a woman aged 18-30 years in good health and CMV-seronegative. Sequencing input: PBMCs.

This CDR3 reads CASSLEGADTEAFF. In DNA, the CDR3 is TGTGCCAGCAGTTTAGAGGGGGCGGACACTGAAGCTTTCTTT. The chain has TRBV28 and TRBJ1-1; 7 bases fit TRBD1. V lost 2 bases, J lost 3 bases, and 3 bases stayed unmatched. Germline V gives CDR1 MDHEN, CDR2 SYDVKM. This CDR3 spans 14 amino acids.